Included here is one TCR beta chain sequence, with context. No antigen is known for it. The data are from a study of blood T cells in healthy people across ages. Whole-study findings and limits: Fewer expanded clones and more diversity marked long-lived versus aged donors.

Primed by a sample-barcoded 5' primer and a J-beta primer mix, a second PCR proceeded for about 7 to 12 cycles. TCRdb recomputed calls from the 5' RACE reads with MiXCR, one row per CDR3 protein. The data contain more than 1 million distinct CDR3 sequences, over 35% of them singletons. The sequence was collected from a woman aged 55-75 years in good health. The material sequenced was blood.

The CDR3 DNA reads TGCGCCAGCAGTGAGTGGCTCAGGGGAGGGTATGGCTACACCTTC. It encodes CASSEWLRGGYGYTF. The chain links TRBV10-2 to TRBJ1-2; TRBD1 is a possible D gene (6 bases). Germline V gives CDR1 WSHSY, CDR2 SAAADI. This CDR3 is 15 amino acids long. V lost 1 base and J 5 bases, leaving 14 bases between the germline ends.